This TCR beta chain emerged from a study of T cell responses to AZD1222 COVID-19 vaccine. The study, taken as a whole, reports: Clonal diversity may have been underestimated, and the donors were mostly white British, with more females than males. Spike-specific TCR depth and breadth grew after two AZD1222 doses. Repertoire sampling was restricted to post-peak T cell response timepoints.

In germline, CDR1 is LGHDT, CDR2 YNNKEL (reference sequence). Trimming took off 0 bases at V and 7 bases at J, with 9 bases between the two ends. The CDR3 has 13 amino acids. On this clone: Antigen specificity is unknown.

TCRdb keeps only in-frame clones here, not all; method: immunoSEQ multiplex PCR. Here the sample spans roughly 78,000 clones, over 80% being singletons. This chain joins TRBV3-1 (or the pseudogene TRBV3-2) and TRBJ1-2; no reliable D call. Source: peripheral blood, taken on day 0 of AZD1222 vaccination. The receptor comes from an adult in good health. The CDR3 bases are TGTGCCAGCAGCCAAGATCGTTCTGCTGGCTACACCTTC. Protein: CASSQDRSAGYTF.